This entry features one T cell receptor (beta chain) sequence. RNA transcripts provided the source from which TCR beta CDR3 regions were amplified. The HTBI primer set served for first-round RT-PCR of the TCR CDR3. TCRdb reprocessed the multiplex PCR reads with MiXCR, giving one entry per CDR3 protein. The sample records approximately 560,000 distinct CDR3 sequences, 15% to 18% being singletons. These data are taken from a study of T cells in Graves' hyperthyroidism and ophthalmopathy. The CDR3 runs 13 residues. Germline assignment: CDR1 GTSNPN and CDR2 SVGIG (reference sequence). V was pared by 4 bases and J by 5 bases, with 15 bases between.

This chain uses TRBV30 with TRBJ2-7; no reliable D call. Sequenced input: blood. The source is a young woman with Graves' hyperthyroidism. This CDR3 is CAWNSVLRDEQYF. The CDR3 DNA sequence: TGTGCCTGGAATTCTGTGTTACGCGACGAGCAGTACTTC.